Each of the 5 T cell receptor beta chains below was sequenced from the same sample in a study of T-cell reconstitution after alpha-beta-depleted transplantation in children. Preparation of the TCRbeta library used unique molecular identifiers. In TCRdb, the PCR reads were re-called with MiXCR into one record per CDR3 protein. This table holds just over 950,000 distinct CDR3 sequences, less than 30% found once. Sequencing used PBMCs, mostly from graft donor cells, obtained 360 days after TCRalphabeta/CD19-depleted stem cell transplant. The receptors were gathered from a boy younger than two who had a stem cell transplant for SCID, so the T cells may come from the graft donor.

This clonotype was picked up a small number of times. The chain links TRBV2 to TRBJ1-5; D possibly corresponds to TRBD1 (6 bases). The CDR3 has 14 amino acids. Germline lookup yields CDR1 SNHLY and CDR2 FYNNEI. The V end lost 7 bases, the J end lost 6 bases, and 16 bases lay between the germline ends. The CDR3, as DNA: TGTGCCAGCAAATTCACAGGGACGGGTCAGCCCCAGCATTTT. It translates to CASKFTGTGQPQHF.

The V and J genes are TRBV7-2 and TRBJ2-7; 7 bases are shared with TRBD2. CDR3 size: 14 residues. Germline loops: CDR1 SGHTA, CDR2 FQGNSA. With 4 bases clipped from V and 4 bases from J, the junction kept 7 bases outside the gene matches. CDR3 DNA sequence: TGTGCCAGCAGCTCCCACGGCGGGGGTTACGAGCAGTACTTC. Protein product: CASSSHGGGYEQYF.

The chain recombines TRBV5-1 with TRBJ2-1; D is perhaps TRBD1 (5 bases). CDR1 and CDR2 from the germline V gene are SGHRS and YFSETQ. V was trimmed by 4 bases and J by 7 bases, leaving 18 bases between them. This CDR3 is 15 amino acids long. CDR3 amino acids: CASSALTGGSNEQFF. The CDR3, as DNA: TGCGCCAGCAGCGCCCTCACAGGTGGGTCGAATGAGCAGTTCTTC.

The chain joins TRBV4-2 to TRBJ2-7, with 8 bases identical to TRBD2. Trimming removed 3 bases from V and 4 bases from J; junction bases left unmatched: 17. This CDR3 comprises 18 residues. Looked up from germline, CDR1 is LGHNA and CDR2 is YNFKEQ. The CDR3 sequence is CASSQVLPGRGGSYEQYF. CDR3 sequence (DNA): TGTGCCAGCAGCCAGGTACTCCCGGGGCGCGGGGGGTCGTACGAGCAGTACTTC.

The chain recombines TRBV20-1 with TRBJ1-5; 10 nucleotides line up with TRBD1. CDR3 length: 18 residues. CDR1 and CDR2 (germline): DFQATT, SNEGSKA (reference sequence). V trimming: 6 bases; J trimming: 4 bases; junction bases outside the gene matches: 18. The DNA of the CDR3 is TGCAGTGCGAGCCCTCCGGGACAGGGGAATCCCTATAATCAGCCCCAGCATTTT. Translated: CSASPPGQGNPYNQPQHF.